Described below is a single TCR beta chain sequence and its context. Clones were sequenced by immunoSEQ multiplex PCR, and TCRdb holds only the in-frame ones, with some missing. In the table there are around 65,000 clones, 70% to 80% of which are singletons. This entry comes from a study of blood T cell repertoires in COVID-19. Whole-study context: Sample material is recorded as cDNA or gDNA derived from T cells, B-cell-depleted T cells, or PBMCs.

The CDR3 length is 16 residues. J gave up 3 bases and V 3 bases, and 4 bases lay outside the gene matches. CDR1 and CDR2 (germline): LNHDA, SQIVND (reference sequence). The chain recombines TRBV19 with TRBJ2-1; TRBD2 matches at 11 bases. What was sequenced was peripheral blood. The source is a man aged 60 to 69 with acute or convalescent COVID-19. In DNA, the CDR3 is TGTGCCAGTAGTATTGTAGCGGGAGGGGGCTACAATGAGCAGTTCTTC. This translates into CASSIVAGGGYNEQFF. The entire variable domain, with the rest obtained from reference TRBV19 and TRBJ2-1, is as follows: DGGITQSPKYLFRKEGQNVTLSCEQNLNHDAMYWYRQDPGQGLRLIYYSQIVNDFQKGDIAEGYSVSREKKESFPLTVTSAQKNPTAFYLCASSIVAGGGYNEQFFGPGTRLTVL.